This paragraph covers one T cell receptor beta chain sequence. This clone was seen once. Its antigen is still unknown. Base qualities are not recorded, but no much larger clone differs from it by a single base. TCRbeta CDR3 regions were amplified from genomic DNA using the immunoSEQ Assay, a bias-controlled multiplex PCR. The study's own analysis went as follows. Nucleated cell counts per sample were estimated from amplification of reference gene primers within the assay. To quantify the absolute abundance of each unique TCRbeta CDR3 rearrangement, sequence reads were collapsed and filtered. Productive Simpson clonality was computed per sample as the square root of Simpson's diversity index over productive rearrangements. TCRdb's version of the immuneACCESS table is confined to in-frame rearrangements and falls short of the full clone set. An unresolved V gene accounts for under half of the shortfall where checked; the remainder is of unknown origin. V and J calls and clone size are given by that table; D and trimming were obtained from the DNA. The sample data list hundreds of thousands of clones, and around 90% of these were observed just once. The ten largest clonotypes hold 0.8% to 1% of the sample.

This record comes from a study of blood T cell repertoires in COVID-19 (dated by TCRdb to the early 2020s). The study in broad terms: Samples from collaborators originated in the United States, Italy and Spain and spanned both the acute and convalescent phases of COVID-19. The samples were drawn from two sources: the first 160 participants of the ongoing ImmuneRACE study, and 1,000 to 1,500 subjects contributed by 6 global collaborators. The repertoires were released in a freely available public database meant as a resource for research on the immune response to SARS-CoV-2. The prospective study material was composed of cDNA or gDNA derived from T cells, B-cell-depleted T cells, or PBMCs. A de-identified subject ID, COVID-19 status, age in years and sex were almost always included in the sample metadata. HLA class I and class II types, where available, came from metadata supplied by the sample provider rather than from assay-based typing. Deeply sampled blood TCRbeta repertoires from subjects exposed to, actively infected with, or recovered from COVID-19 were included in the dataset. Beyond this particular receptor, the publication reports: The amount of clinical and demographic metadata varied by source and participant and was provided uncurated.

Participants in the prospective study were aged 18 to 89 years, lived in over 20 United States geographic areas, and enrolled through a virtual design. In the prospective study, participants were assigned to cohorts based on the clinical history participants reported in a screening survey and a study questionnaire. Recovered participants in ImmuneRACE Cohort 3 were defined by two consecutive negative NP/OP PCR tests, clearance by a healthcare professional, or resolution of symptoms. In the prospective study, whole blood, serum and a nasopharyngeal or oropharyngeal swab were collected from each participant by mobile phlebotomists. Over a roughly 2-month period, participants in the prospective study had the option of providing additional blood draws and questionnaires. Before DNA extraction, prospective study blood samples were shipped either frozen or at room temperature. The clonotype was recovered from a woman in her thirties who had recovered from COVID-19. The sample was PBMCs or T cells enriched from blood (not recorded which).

The sequenced DNA: TGTGCCAGCAGCCCTCCCTTTTCCTTGTGGGGGGTGGGGACCCAGTACTTC. Its translation reads: CASSPPFSLWGVGTQYF. The V and J segments used are TRBV6-2 or TRBV6-3 and TRBJ2-5; TRBD2 is possibly the D segment (6 matching bases). CDR1 and CDR2 are drawn from the germline V gene: MNHEY, SVGEGT. The CDR3 runs 17 residues from the cysteine to the phenylalanine. The read is trimmed to its CDR3 DNA, 51 bases read in frame from base 1. V is shortened by 6 bases, J by 7 bases, and the region joining them spans 27 bases.